These 29 T cell receptor beta chains came from one sample sequenced in a study of blood T cells in healthy people across ages. PCR was performed a second time for about 7 to 11 cycles using a sample-barcoded 5' primer and a J-beta primer mix. A single record per CDR3 protein comes from TCRdb applying MiXCR to the 5' RACE reads. Seen here are fewer than 2,000,000 distinct CDR3 sequences, about 39% observed once, and the top ten hold roughly 24%. The sample was blood. These TCRs come from a human donor in good health.

The chain is built from TRBV4-2 and TRBJ2-7; perhaps TRBD2 as D (6 bases). The CDR3 is 14 residues long. With 0 bases removed from V and 3 bases from J, the gap between germline ends came to 9 bases. Germline assignment: CDR1 LGHNA and CDR2 YNFKEQ. The CDR3 region is CASSQDYGGYEQYF. CDR3 nucleotide sequence: TGTGCCAGCAGCCAAGATTACGGGGGCTACGAGCAGTACTTC.

This clonotype has more than one count but fewer than ten. This CDR3 reads CASSQVASSGGGYEQYF. Here the CDR3 DNA reads TGCGCCAGCAGCCAAGTCGCCTCTAGCGGGGGGGGATACGAGCAGTACTTC. J is TRBJ2-7 and V is TRBV4-3; 12 bases align to TRBD2. The CDR3 runs 17 residues. CDR1 is LGHNA and CDR2 is YSLEER in the germline V gene. J lost 4 bases, V lost 1 base, and 8 bases had no gene match.

This clonotype has only a few counts. This rearrangement joins TRBV11-2 to TRBJ1-3; TRBD1 matches at 10 bases. Losses at the gene ends were 3 bases for V and 4 bases for J; bases not matched to a gene: 9. The CDR3 has 17 amino acids. Looked up from germline, CDR1 is SGHAT and CDR2 is FQNNGV. This CDR3 is CASSFWDRGTFGNTIYF. Written as DNA, the CDR3 is TGTGCCAGCAGCTTTTGGGACAGGGGAACCTTCGGAAACACCATATATTTT. The whole variable domain, remainder taken from reference TRBV11-2 and TRBJ1-3, is EAGVAQSPRYKIIEKRQSVAFWCNPISGHATLYWYQQILGQGPKLLIQFQNNGVVDDSQLPKDRFSAERLKGVDSTLKIQPAKLEDSAVYLCASSFWDRGTFGNTIYFGEGSWLTVV.

The chain recombines TRBV5-6 with TRBJ1-2; D might be TRBD1 (5 bases). The CDR3 runs 15 residues. Deletions cut 2 bases from V and 8 bases from J, with 19 bases between. Germline loops: CDR1 SGHDT, CDR2 YYEEEE. The CDR3 DNA reads as TGTGCCAGCAGCTTTCAGGGAAGGATCCATCGGGGCTACACCTTC. It encodes CASSFQGRIHRGYTF.

Points on this clonotype: The junction differs from germline at one of its ends, possibly a read error. Here the CDR3 DNA reads TGCGCCAGCAGTTTAATGACAACGCCTATCACAGATACGCAGTATTTT. Its protein product is CASSLMTTPITDTQYF. V usage is TRBV12-3 or TRBV12-4 and J usage is TRBJ2-3; unclear D gene. The CDR3 has 16 amino acids.

This chain joins TRBV4-1 and TRBJ1-1; D gene ambiguous. CDR1 is MGHRA and CDR2 is YSYEKL in the germline V gene. The CDR3 has 16 residues. V lost 3 bases and J lost 1, with 15 bases in between. This CDR3 reads CASSHRIRGRNTEAFF. The CDR3 DNA is TGCGCCAGCAGCCATAGAATACGGGGTAGGAACACTGAAGCTTTCTTT.

This clonotype was seen a few times. This chain links TRBV27 with TRBJ2-7; 10 positions agree with TRBD2. Germline V gene lookup returns CDR1 MNHEY and CDR2 SMNVEV (reference sequence). V shed 5 bases and J 3 bases; nucleotides not matched to a gene: 13. This CDR3 region has 17 residues. In DNA, the CDR3 is TGTGCCAGCAGTCCGAGATCTAGCGGGGGTTCTCTCTACGAGCAGTACTTC. Its protein product is CASSPRSSGGSLYEQYF.

This clonotype turned up a few times. The CDR3 is CVGTVNSNYGYTF. CDR3 in DNA: TGCGTCGGGACCGTTAATTCTAACTATGGCTACACCTTC. The chain uses TRBV20-1 and TRBJ1-2; D is perhaps TRBD1 (5 bases). CDR3 length: 13 residues. Germline lookup yields CDR1 DFQATT and CDR2 SNEGSKA (reference sequence).

The chain employs TRBV7-9 and TRBJ1-1; D uncertain. V lost 7 bases and J 2 bases, leaving 20 bases between the germline ends. Germline loops: CDR1 SEHNR, CDR2 FQNEAQ (reference sequence). There are 16 residues in the CDR3. The chain's CDR3 is CASTMEGWRGNTEAFF. The DNA of the CDR3 is TGTGCCAGCACCATGGAGGGATGGCGGGGAAACACTGAAGCTTTCTTT.

The V gene is TRBV7-2, the J gene TRBJ1-2; 9 bases are a match to TRBD1. J gave up 0 bases and V 1 base, and 12 bases lay outside the gene matches. The germline V gene has CDR1 SGHTA and CDR2 FQGNSA. The CDR3 length is 19 residues. The CDR3 loop reads CASSLGAGQGPLANYGYTF. CDR3 bases: TGTGCCAGCAGCTTAGGTGCGGGACAGGGCCCTTTAGCTAACTATGGCTACACCTTC.

This clonotype was detected only a few times. The J gene is TRBJ1-2, the V gene TRBV9; the match to TRBD1 covers 7 bases. With 4 bases clipped from V and 4 bases from J, the junction kept 10 bases outside the gene matches. In germline, CDR1 is SGDLS, CDR2 YYNGEE. The CDR3 has 15 residues. CDR3: CASSPFDRAAYGYTF. CDR3 bases: TGTGCCAGCAGCCCCTTCGACAGGGCGGCCTATGGCTACACCTTC. Full variable domain (missing parts from reference TRBV9 and TRBJ1-2): DSGVTQTPKHLITATGQRVTLRCSPRSGDLSVYWYQQSLDQGLQFLIQYYNGEERAKGNILERFSAQQFPDLHSELNLSSLELGDSALYFCASSPFDRAAYGYTFGSGTRLTVV.

This clonotype has more than one count but fewer than ten. This rearrangement joins TRBV6-5 to TRBJ1-6; 9 nucleotides line up with TRBD1. J was trimmed by 10 bases and V by 4 bases; bases with no gene match: 23. Germline lookup yields CDR1 MNHEY and CDR2 SVGAGI. This CDR3 comprises 20 residues. CDR3 nucleotide sequence: TGTGCCAGCAGTTTTTATATAAGTCCAGGACAGGGGAGGTCCGGCTCACCCCTCCACTTT. As protein: CASSFYISPGQGRSGSPLHF.

The chain recombines TRBV27 with TRBJ2-1; a possible D gene is TRBD2 (7 bases). The better agreement between TRBJ2-7 and the DNA end casts doubt on the J call. Germline assignment: CDR1 MNHEY and CDR2 SMNVEV (reference sequence). CDR3 length: 15 residues. CDR3: CASSFVGGALYEQYF. In DNA, the CDR3 is TGTGCCAGCAGTTTCGTGGGGGGGGCCCTCTACGAGCAGTACTTC.

This clonotype was detected ten times or more. The V call is TRBV10-3, the J call TRBJ2-7, with 10 bases lining up with TRBD1. The J segment lost 3 bases and the V segment lost 7 bases, leaving 6 bases of the junction unmatched. Germline loops: CDR1 ENHRY, CDR2 SYGVKD. The CDR3 has 14 amino acids. CDR3 loop: CAIMSRTGGYEQYF. CDR3 in DNA: TGTGCCATCATGTCTCGGACAGGGGGCTACGAGCAGTACTTC.

The chain has TRBV6-5 and TRBJ1-4; D uncertain. The CDR3 covers 15 residues. V was cut by 5 bases and J by 0 bases, with 10 bases left in between. Looked up from germline, CDR1 is MNHEY and CDR2 is SVGAGI. CDR3 nucleotide sequence: TGTGCCAGCAGTCTTACGGATTCAACTAATGAAAAACTGTTTTTT. It encodes CASSLTDSTNEKLFF.

This clonotype has a handful of counts. The rearrangement joins TRBV6-4 to TRBJ2-3; 7 bases line up with TRBD2. The CDR3 contains 17 residues. V was clipped by 4 bases and J by 0 bases; unmatched bases: 10. From germline, CDR1 is MRHNA and CDR2 SNTAGT. The CDR3 loop reads CASSAGRAGLSTDTQYF. In DNA form, the CDR3 reads TGTGCCAGCAGTGCCGGTCGAGCGGGGCTAAGCACAGATACGCAGTATTTT.

This clonotype was observed a few times. V gene TRBV4-1 combines with J gene TRBJ2-4, with D tentatively TRBD1 or TRBD2 (5 bases each). The CDR3 spans 15 residues. V lost 4 bases, J lost 9 bases, and 19 bases lay in between. The germline CDR1 and CDR2 sequences are MGHRA and YSYEKL. In DNA, the CDR3 is TGCGCCAGCAGCCTAATTATCGGGACCTCGTCCATTCAGTACTTC. This translates into CASSLIIGTSSIQYF.

The rearrangement links TRBV19 to TRBJ2-1, with 8 bases lining up with TRBD2. The V gene's germline CDR1 is LNHDA and CDR2 SQIVND (reference sequence). The CDR3 totals 15 residues. Trimming took 4 bases from V and 6 from J; bases not matched to a gene: 8. CDR3 protein: CASSTREAGVNEQFF. DNA of the CDR3: TGTGCCAGTAGTACGAGAGAAGCGGGGGTCAATGAGCAGTTCTTC.

This clonotype was found a few times. V usage is TRBV12-3 or TRBV12-4 and J usage is TRBJ2-5; D may be TRBD1 (5 bases). The V gene lost 0 bases and the J gene lost 9 bases, with 14 bases spanning the gap. This CDR3 has 14 amino acids. In DNA, the CDR3 is TGTGCCAGCAGTTTAGCCGACAGTTATCTAGCCCAGTACTTC. Its protein product is CASSLADSYLAQYF.

This clonotype was seen a few times. V is TRBV12-3 or TRBV12-4 and J is TRBJ2-7, with 7 bases fitting TRBD2. Trimming removed 2 bases from V and 4 bases from J; junction bases left unmatched: 8. The CDR3 has 15 amino acids. The DNA of the CDR3 is TGTGCCAGCAGTTTAAATAGCGGGCGAAGGTACGAGCAGTACTTC. Its protein product is CASSLNSGRRYEQYF.

The chain recombines TRBV5-1 with TRBJ1-2, with a tentative D call TRBD1 (5 bases). CDR3 length: 15 amino acids. V lost 2 bases and J 7 bases, leaving 18 bases between the germline ends. Per germline, CDR1 SGHRS and CDR2 YFSETQ. The CDR3 sequence: CASSLNRPSLGGYTF. As DNA, the CDR3 is TGCGCCAGCAGCTTAAACAGGCCCTCGCTGGGTGGCTACACCTTC.

In this sample, this clonotype turned up a few times. This chain uses TRBV9 with TRBJ1-1; D is undetermined. The CDR3 covers 14 residues. CDR1 is SGDLS, CDR2 YYNGEE, per germline. Trimming left V 3 bases short and J 3 bases short, with 12 bases between. CDR3 loop: CASSADGDYTEAFF. DNA for the CDR3: TGTGCCAGCAGCGCCGACGGGGATTACACTGAAGCTTTCTTT.

This clonotype occurred a few times. A much bigger clone sits one base away, suggesting this may be a read error. The gene calls are TRBV9 and TRBJ2-7, with 8 bases fitting TRBD1. The germline V gene encodes CDR1 SGDLS and CDR2 YYNGEE. V lost 4 bases and J lost 3; bases outside the gene matches: 6. The CDR3 totals 14 residues. The CDR3 protein is CASSPSGGCYEQYF. The CDR3 bases are TGTGCCAGCAGCCCCTCAGGGGGCTGCTACGAGCAGTACTTC.

The rearrangement joins TRBV7-6 to TRBJ2-7; the D gene could be TRBD1 or TRBD2 (6 bases each). The V end lost 5 bases, the J end lost 0 bases, and 14 bases lay between the germline ends. The CDR3 extends over 15 amino acids. Looked up from germline, CDR1 is SGHVS and CDR2 is FNYEAQ. In nucleotides, the CDR3 is TGTGCCAGCAGCGCCCGGGGGACAAGCTCCTACGAGCAGTACTTC. This codes for CASSARGTSSYEQYF.

This clonotype was observed many times. This chain connects TRBV12-3 or TRBV12-4 to TRBJ2-3; D is unresolved. V dropped 6 bases and J dropped 1 base, with 11 bases sitting between them. This CDR3 region has 14 residues. The CDR3 here is CASSLTEGTDTQYF. As DNA, the CDR3 is TGTGCCAGCAGCCTTACAGAGGGCACAGATACGCAGTATTTT.

The gene calls are TRBV29-1 and TRBJ2-3; a weak D match, TRBD2 (6 bases). Germline V gene data show CDR1 as SQVTM and CDR2 as ANQGSEA. CDR3 length: 13 amino acids. V was pared by 6 bases and J by 2 bases, with 12 bases between. This CDR3 is CSVRDFNTDTQYF. In nucleotides, the CDR3 is TGCAGCGTCCGGGACTTCAACACAGATACGCAGTATTTT.

The chain links TRBV4-3 to TRBJ2-5; D is possibly TRBD1 or TRBD2 (5 bases each). Germline V gives CDR1 LGHNA, CDR2 YSLEER. Trimming stripped 1 base from V and 2 bases from J, with 17 bases between. The CDR3 has 17 amino acids. CDR3 bases: TGCGCCAGCAGCCAAGCATGGGACCCAGGAGCACAAGAGACCCAGTACTTC. Its translation is CASSQAWDPGAQETQYF.

V and J are TRBV11-2 and TRBJ1-1; no reliable D call. Trimming removed 5 bases at V and 5 bases at J, with 12 bases between. Per germline, CDR1 SGHAT and CDR2 FQNNGV. The CDR3 loop spans 13 amino acids. The CDR3 region has the DNA TGTGCCAGCAGCCATAATGCCGTTACTGAAGCTTTCTTT. It is translated as CASSHNAVTEAFF.

This clonotype was recorded a few times. CDR3 protein: CASSRQTKNTEAFF. The CDR3 DNA follows: TGTGCCAGCAGTCGACAGACTAAGAACACTGAAGCTTTCTTT. The V gene is TRBV6-2 or TRBV6-3, the J gene TRBJ1-1, with D perhaps matching TRBD1 (5 bases). V shed 5 bases and J shed 1 base, with 11 bases lying between them. This CDR3 contains 14 residues. Germline V lookup: CDR1 MNHEY, CDR2 SVGEGT.